A selection of T cell receptor beta chains follows, all from one sample in a study of T cells in localized non-small cell lung cancer. TCRdb's table, derived via immunoSEQ multiplex PCR, lists solely in-frame clones and lacks some. Of under 100,000 clones in the sample, around 90% were seen once. The sample consisted of peripheral blood, taken before any cancer treatment. Receptors originate from a woman aged 40-70 years with stage I squamous cell lung carcinoma. CDR3s include the opening cysteine and the closing phenylalanine or tryptophan. D genes are given only for firm matches. Only some rows state a clone size, as once, few, many or a class for expanded clones.

J gene | clone size | D gene | V gene | CDR3 DNA | CDR3 protein
TRBJ2-7 | . | . | TRBV6-6 | TGTGCCAGCAGTTACCCACAGGGACTGAGGTACGAGCAGTACTTC | CASSYPQGLRYEQYF
TRBJ2-1 | few | TRBD1 | TRBV6-4 | TGTGCCAGCAGTGCCGGACAGGGGGCTATCGATGAGCAGTTCTTC | CASSAGQGAIDEQFF
TRBJ2-7 | few | TRBD2 | TRBV5-1 | TGCGCCAGCAGCTTGGAGGGTTCGGGGGGCGAGCAGTACTTC | CASSLEGSGGEQYF
TRBJ1-3 | once | TRBD1 | TRBV28 | TGTGCCAGCAGTGCAACAGGGGCCGGAAACACCATATATTTT | CASSATGAGNTIYF
TRBJ2-2 | . | . | TRBV6-1 | TGTGCCAGCAGGGTTGACCTGGCGTACGGGGAGCTGTTTTTT | CASRVDLAYGELFF
TRBJ1-2 | . | . | TRBV6-6 | TGTGCCAGCAGTTCAGACAGATTCTATGGCTACACCTTC | CASSSDRFYGYTF
TRBJ2-7 | . | TRBD1 | TRBV5-1 | TGCGCCAGCAGCTTTAGAAGGCTGGGGCAGGGGGTCCACCACGAGCAGTACTTC | CASSFRRLGQGVHHEQYF
TRBJ2-7 | once | . | TRBV20-1 | TGCAGTCCCAGACGGGACTACGAGCAGTACTTC | CSPRRDYEQYF
TRBJ2-3 | once | TRBD2 | TRBV7-3 | TGTGCCAGCAGCTTGGGAGTTAGCGGGGAGACAGATACGCAGTATTTT | CASSLGVSGETDTQYF
TRBJ2-1 | . | TRBD2 | TRBV6-6 | TGTGCCAGCGGGAAAAGGACTAGCGGGACCTACAATGAGCAGTTCTTC | CASGKRTSGTYNEQFF
TRBJ1-1 | . | . | TRBV20-1 | TGCAGTGCAAAAAAGGGGGCTGAAGCTTTCTTT | CSAKKGAEAFF
TRBJ1-3 | . | . | TRBV7-2 | TGTGCCAGCAGCCCCCAGGTCCACTCTGGAAACACCATATATTTT | CASSPQVHSGNTIYF
TRBJ2-7 | . | . | TRBV2 | TGTGCCAGCAGTGAAATTTACCCAGGGCTCCGCTACGAGCAGTACTTC | CASSEIYPGLRYEQYF
TRBJ1-2 | . | TRBD1 | TRBV9 | TGTGCCAGCAGCGTTGGTGACAGGGAGGACTATGGCTACACCTTC | CASSVGDREDYGYTF
TRBJ1-4 | . | . | TRBV19 | TGTGCCAGTAGCCCCGGCAGGTTTGCTGAAAAACTGTTTTTT | CASSPGRFAEKLFF
TRBJ1-2 | . | TRBD1 | TRBV6-1 | TGTGCCAGCAGGGGACAGAGAATTAACTATGGCTACACCTTC | CASRGQRINYGYTF
TRBJ2-6 | . | TRBD1 | TRBV6-6 | TGTGCCAGCAGTTACTCCGGGACAGGCAACGTCCTGACTTTC | CASSYSGTGNVLTF
TRBJ1-3 | . | TRBD1 | TRBV5-1 | TGCGCCAGCAGCCTCTCGTCCCGGGACAGAGGAAACACCATATATTTT | CASSLSSRDRGNTIYF
TRBJ2-3 | . | . | TRBV2 | TGTGCCAGCAGGGCGGGGGCCAACACAGATACGCAGTATTTT | CASRAGANTDTQYF
TRBJ2-7 | . | . | TRBV2 | TGTGCCAGCACCCTTTATAAACAGGGGGGGAACGAGCAGTACTTC | CASTLYKQGGNEQYF
TRBJ1-2 | . | . | TRBV6-1 | TGTGCCACCGGAAGGAGGAACTATGGCTACACCTTC | CATGRRNYGYTF
TRBJ2-5 | . | TRBD1 | TRBV5-1 | TGCGCCAGCAGCTTAGGTCAGGGGGCACGGGAGACCCAGTACTTC | CASSLGQGARETQYF
TRBJ1-2 | . | . | TRBV6-1 | TGTGCCAGCAGTGAAGGTTTTCGTGACTATGGCTACACCTTC | CASSEGFRDYGYTF
TRBJ1-2 | . | . | TRBV7-8 | TGTGCCAGCAGCTTAACCAGGGGTGGAGACTATGGCTACACCTTC | CASSLTRGGDYGYTF
TRBJ2-7 | . | . | TRBV2 | TGTGCCAGCAGTGAAGCGACCTGGGCACCGACCTACGAGCAGTACTTC | CASSEATWAPTYEQYF
TRBJ2-7 | . | . | TRBV10-3 | TGTGCCATCAGTGAGTCAGGGACCGAGCAGTACTTC | CAISESGTEQYF
TRBJ2-7 | . | . | TRBV19 | TGTGCCAGTAGTATTGGTCCCGAGCAGTACTTC | CASSIGPEQYF
TRBJ2-1 | . | TRBD2 | TRBV7-9 | TGTGCCAGCAGCTCGAATCCTGTAGCGGGGGGGCCTCGTAATGAGCAGTTCTTC | CASSSNPVAGGPRNEQFF
TRBJ1-6 | . | . | TRBV2 | TGTGCCAGCAGTACATATCCGACAGGAGGCTCCTATAATTCACCCCTCCACTTT | CASSTYPTGGSYNSPLHF